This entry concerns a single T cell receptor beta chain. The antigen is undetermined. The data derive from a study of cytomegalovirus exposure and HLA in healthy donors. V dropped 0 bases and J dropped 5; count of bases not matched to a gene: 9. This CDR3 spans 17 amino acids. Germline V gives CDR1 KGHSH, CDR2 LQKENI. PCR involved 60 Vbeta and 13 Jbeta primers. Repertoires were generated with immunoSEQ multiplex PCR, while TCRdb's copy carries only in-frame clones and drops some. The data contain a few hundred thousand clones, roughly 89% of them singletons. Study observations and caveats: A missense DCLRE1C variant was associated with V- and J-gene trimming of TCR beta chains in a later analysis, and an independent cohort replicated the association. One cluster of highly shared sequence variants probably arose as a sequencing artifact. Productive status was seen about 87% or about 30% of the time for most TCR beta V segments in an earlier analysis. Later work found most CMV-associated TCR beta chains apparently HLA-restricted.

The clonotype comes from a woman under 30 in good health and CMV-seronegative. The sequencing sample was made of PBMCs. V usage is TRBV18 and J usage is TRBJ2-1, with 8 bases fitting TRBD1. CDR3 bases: TGTGCCAGCTCACCACCCCTTCCCAGGGGGCTCAACAATGAGCAGTTCTTC. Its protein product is CASSPPLPRGLNNEQFF.